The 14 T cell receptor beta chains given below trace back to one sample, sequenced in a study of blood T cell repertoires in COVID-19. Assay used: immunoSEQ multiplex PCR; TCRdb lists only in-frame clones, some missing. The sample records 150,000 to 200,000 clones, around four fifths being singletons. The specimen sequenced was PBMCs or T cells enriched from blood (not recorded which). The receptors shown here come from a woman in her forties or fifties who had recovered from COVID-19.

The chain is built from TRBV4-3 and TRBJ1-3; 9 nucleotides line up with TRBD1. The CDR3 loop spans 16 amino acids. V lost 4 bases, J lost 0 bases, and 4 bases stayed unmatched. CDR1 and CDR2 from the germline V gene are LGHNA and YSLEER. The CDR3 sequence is CASSRGTGSSGNTIYF. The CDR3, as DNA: TGCGCCAGCAGCCGCGGGACAGGGTCCTCTGGAAACACCATATATTTT.

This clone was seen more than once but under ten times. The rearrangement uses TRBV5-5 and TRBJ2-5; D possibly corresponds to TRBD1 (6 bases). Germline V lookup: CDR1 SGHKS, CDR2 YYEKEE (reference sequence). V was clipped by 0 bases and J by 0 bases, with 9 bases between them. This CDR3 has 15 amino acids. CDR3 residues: CASSLGQVYQETQYF. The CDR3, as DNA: TGTGCCAGCAGCTTGGGACAGGTGTACCAAGAGACCCAGTACTTC.

In DNA form, the CDR3 reads TGTGCCAGCAGCTCCGATTCGGGACTGAGGACAGATACGCAGTATTTT. Translated, it gives CASSSDSGLRTDTQYF. The chain couples TRBV7-9 to TRBJ2-3; D is perhaps TRBD2 (6 bases). Trimming removed 4 bases from V and 3 bases from J, with 17 bases in between. Germline V gives CDR1 SEHNR, CDR2 FQNEAQ (reference sequence). CDR3 length: 16 amino acids.

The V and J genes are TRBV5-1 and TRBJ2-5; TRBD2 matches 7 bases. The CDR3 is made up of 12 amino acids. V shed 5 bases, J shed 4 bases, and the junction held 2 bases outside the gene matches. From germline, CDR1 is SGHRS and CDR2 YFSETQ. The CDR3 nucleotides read TGCGCCAGCAGTGGGGAGGGAGAGACCCAGTACTTC. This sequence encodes CASSGEGETQYF.

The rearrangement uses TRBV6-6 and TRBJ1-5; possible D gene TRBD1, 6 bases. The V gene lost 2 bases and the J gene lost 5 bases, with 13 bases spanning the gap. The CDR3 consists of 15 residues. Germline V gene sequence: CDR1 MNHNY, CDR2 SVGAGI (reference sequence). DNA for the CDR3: TGTGCCAGCAGTTACGGGGGCAGGGACCATCAGCCCCAGCATTTT. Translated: CASSYGGRDHQPQHF.

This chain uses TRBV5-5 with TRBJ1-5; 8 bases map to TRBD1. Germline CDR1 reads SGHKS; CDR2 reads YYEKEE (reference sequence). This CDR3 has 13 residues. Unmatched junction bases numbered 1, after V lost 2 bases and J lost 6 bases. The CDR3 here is CASSFGQGQPQHF. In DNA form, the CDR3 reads TGTGCCAGCAGCTTCGGACAGGGTCAGCCCCAGCATTTT.

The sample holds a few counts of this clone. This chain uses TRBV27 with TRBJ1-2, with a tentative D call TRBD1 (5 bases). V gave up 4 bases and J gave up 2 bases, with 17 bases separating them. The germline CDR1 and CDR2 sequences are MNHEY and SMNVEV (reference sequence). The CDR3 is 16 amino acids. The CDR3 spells CASSSLGAEKNYGYTF. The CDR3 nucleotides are TGTGCCAGCAGTTCCCTTGGGGCAGAGAAAAACTATGGCTACACCTTC.

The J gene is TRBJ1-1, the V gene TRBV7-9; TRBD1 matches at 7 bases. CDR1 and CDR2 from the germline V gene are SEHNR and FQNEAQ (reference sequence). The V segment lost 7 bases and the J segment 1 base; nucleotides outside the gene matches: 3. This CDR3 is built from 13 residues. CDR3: CASIGTANTEAFF. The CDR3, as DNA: TGTGCCAGCATAGGGACAGCGAACACTGAAGCTTTCTTT.

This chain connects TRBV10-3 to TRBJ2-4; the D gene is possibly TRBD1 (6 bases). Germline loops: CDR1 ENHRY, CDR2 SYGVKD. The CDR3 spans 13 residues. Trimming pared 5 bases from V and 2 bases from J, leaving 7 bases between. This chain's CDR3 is CAISTGSKNIQYF. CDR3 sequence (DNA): TGTGCCATCAGTACAGGGTCCAAAAACATTCAGTACTTC.

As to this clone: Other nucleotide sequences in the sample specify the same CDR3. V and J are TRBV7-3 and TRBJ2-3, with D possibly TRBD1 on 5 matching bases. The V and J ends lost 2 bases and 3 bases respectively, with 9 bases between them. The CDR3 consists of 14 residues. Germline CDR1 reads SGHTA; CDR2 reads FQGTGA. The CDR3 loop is CASSLVQGTDTQYF. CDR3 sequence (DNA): TGTGCCAGCAGCTTAGTGCAGGGAACAGATACGCAGTATTTT.

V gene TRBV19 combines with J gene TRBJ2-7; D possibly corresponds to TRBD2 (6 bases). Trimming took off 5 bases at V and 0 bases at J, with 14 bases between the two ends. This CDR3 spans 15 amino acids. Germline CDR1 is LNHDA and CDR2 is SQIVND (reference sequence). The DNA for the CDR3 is TGTGCCAGTAGTGGAGCTAGCGCTACCTCCTACGAGCAGTACTTC. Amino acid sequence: CASSGASATSYEQYF.

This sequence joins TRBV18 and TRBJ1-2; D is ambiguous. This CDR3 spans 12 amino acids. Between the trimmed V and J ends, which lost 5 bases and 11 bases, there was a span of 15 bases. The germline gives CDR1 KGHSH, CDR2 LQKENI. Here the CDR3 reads CASSEPARSYTF. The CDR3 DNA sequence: TGTGCCAGCTCAGAACCAGCGCGCAGTTACACCTTC.

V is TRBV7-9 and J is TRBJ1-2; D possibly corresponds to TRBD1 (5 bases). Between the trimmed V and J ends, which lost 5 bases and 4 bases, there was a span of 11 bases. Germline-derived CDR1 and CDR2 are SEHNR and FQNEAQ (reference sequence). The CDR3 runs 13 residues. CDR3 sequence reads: CASSPSGGYGYTF. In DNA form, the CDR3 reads TGTGCCAGCAGCCCCTCGGGGGGCTATGGCTACACCTTC.

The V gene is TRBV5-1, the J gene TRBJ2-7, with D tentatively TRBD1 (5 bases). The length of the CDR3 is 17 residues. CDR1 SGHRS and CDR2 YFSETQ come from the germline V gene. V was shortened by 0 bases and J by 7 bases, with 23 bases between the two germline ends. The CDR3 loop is CASSLGVSRTNIKEQYF. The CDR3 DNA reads TGCGCCAGCAGCTTGGGGGTCAGCCGGACAAACATTAAAGAGCAGTACTTC.